These 24 T cell receptor beta chains came from one sample sequenced in a study of ipilimumab plus nivolumab after autologous stem cell transplantation. The table came from immunoSEQ multiplex PCR; TCRdb's copy has only in-frame clones and leaves some out. Seen here are 77,000 or so clones, under 85% observed once, and the top ten hold roughly 2%. The input for sequencing was PBMCs, taken in a trial of ipilimumab plus nivolumab as post-transplant consolidation. These receptors were taken from a male donor with diffuse large B-cell lymphoma.

The chain uses TRBV18 and TRBJ1-4; D remains unclear. The germline gives CDR1 KGHSH, CDR2 LQKENI. The CDR3 sequence is 12 residues long. Between the trimmed V and J ends, which lost 6 bases and 5 bases, there was a span of 7 bases. CDR3 protein: CASSRGNEKLFF. The CDR3 bases are TGTGCCAGCTCCCGGGGAAATGAAAAACTGTTTTTT.

This rearrangement joins TRBV11-2 to TRBJ2-7, with D hard to call. CDR1 and CDR2 (germline): SGHAT, FQNNGV. The V end lost 5 bases, the J end lost 5 bases, and 16 bases lay between the germline ends. The CDR3 consists of 14 residues. As DNA, the CDR3 is TGTGCCAGCAGCCCCTTTGGACCCAAGGACGAGCAGTACTTC. Its translation: CASSPFGPKDEQYF.

The V gene is TRBV4-1, the J gene TRBJ1-4; no definite D call. V lost 3 bases, J lost 3 bases, and 20 bases lay in between. This CDR3 is 18 amino acids long. The germline CDR1 and CDR2 sequences are MGHRA and YSYEKL. The CDR3: CASSHPASSRLSNEKLFF. CDR3 in DNA: TGCGCCAGCAGCCACCCGGCCAGCTCACGGCTATCTAATGAAAAACTGTTTTTT.

The sample holds a few counts of this clone. The V gene is TRBV6-6, the J gene TRBJ2-3, with D possibly matching TRBD1 (6 bases). Trimming cost V 6 bases and J 0 bases, with 13 bases left between them. This CDR3 has 15 amino acids. CDR1 is MNHNY, CDR2 SVGAGI, per germline (reference sequence). CDR3 DNA: TGTGCCAGCAGAACGACAGGAGCTAGCACAGATACGCAGTATTTT. Its translation: CASRTTGASTDTQYF.

The chain carries TRBV10-3 and TRBJ2-1, with D perhaps assigned TRBD1 or TRBD2 (6 bases each). Trimming pared 0 bases from V and 2 bases from J, leaving 11 bases between. CDR1 ENHRY and CDR2 SYGVKD come from the germline V gene. This CDR3 contains 16 residues. The CDR3 DNA reads TGTGCCATCAGTGAGTCGAACGGGGGCGCCTACAATGAGCAGTTCTTC. This gives the protein CAISESNGGAYNEQFF.

The chain uses TRBV13 and TRBJ1-6; D is possibly TRBD1 (5 bases). CDR1 is PRHDT, CDR2 FYEKMQ, per germline (reference sequence). V gave up 3 bases and J gave up 8 bases, with 14 bases separating them. The CDR3 has 15 amino acids. DNA of the CDR3: TGTGCCAGCAGCTTGGGGGTGATGGATTATTCACCCCTCCACTTT. This sequence encodes CASSLGVMDYSPLHF.

V and J are TRBV4-2 and TRBJ2-1, with TRBD2 matching over 10 bases. In germline, CDR1 is LGHNA, CDR2 YNFKEQ. Trimming cost V 3 bases and J 5 bases; bases outside gene matches: 7. The CDR3 runs to 16 residues. CDR3 coding DNA: TGTGCCAGCAGCCATCTCCTAGCGGGGGCGGACAATGAGCAGTTCTTC. Protein product: CASSHLLAGADNEQFF.

This clone was seen a single time. The chain has TRBV7-2 and TRBJ2-5; the match to TRBD2 covers 10 bases. V was clipped by 3 bases and J by 4 bases; unmatched bases: 5. CDR1 SGHTA and CDR2 FQGNSA come from the germline V gene. The CDR3 is made up of 15 amino acids. This CDR3 is CASSFPLAGVETQYF. In nucleotides, the CDR3 is TGTGCCAGCAGCTTTCCCCTAGCGGGGGTAGAGACCCAGTACTTC.

In its sample, this clone was seen a few times. The chain has TRBV4-2 and TRBJ2-3; 10 bases are shared with TRBD2. With 0 bases clipped from V and 1 base from J, the junction kept 7 bases outside the gene matches. CDR3 length: 18 amino acids. Germline V gene lookup returns CDR1 LGHNA and CDR2 YNFKEQ. In DNA, the CDR3 is TGTGCCAGCAGCCAAGATCCCACTAGCGGGGACCGCACAGATACGCAGTATTTT. This translates into CASSQDPTSGDRTDTQYF.

The chain combines TRBV7-8 with TRBJ1-5; D gene ambiguous. The V gene's germline CDR1 is SGHVS and CDR2 FQNEAQ. V was trimmed by 2 bases and J by 0 bases, leaving 8 bases between them. The CDR3 totals 15 residues. The CDR3 region is CASSLRENSNQPQHF. CDR3 nucleotides: TGTGCCAGCAGCTTAAGGGAAAATAGCAATCAGCCCCAGCATTTT.

The chain carries TRBV7-9 and TRBJ1-2; D not certain. The germline V gene has CDR1 SEHNR and CDR2 FQNEAQ (reference sequence). The germline V and J ends were trimmed by 5 bases and 2 bases, with 15 bases remaining between them. The CDR3 is 15 amino acids. The CDR3 protein is CASSQSDLGNYGYTF. CDR3 coding DNA: TGTGCCAGCAGCCAATCGGACTTGGGGAACTATGGCTACACCTTC.

The chain has TRBV5-4 and TRBJ2-2; D call uncertain. This CDR3 contains 12 residues. Trimming removed 2 bases from V and 4 bases from J, with 3 bases in between. Germline V CDR1 and CDR2: SGHNT, YYREEE (reference sequence). The CDR3: CASSFGTGELFF. DNA for the CDR3: TGTGCCAGCAGCTTTGGCACCGGGGAGCTGTTTTTT.

This rearrangement joins TRBV18 to TRBJ2-5, with 7 bases aligning to TRBD2. CDR1 and CDR2 (germline): KGHSH, LQKENI. This CDR3 has 15 amino acids. V lost 3 bases and J lost 2; bases outside the gene matches: 6. In DNA form, the CDR3 reads TGTGCCAGCTCACCCGGGGAGGGAATACAAGAGACCCAGTACTTC. Its translation is CASSPGEGIQETQYF.

This rearrangement joins TRBV6-6 to TRBJ1-1, with 7 bases that match TRBD1. Unmatched junction bases numbered 11, after V lost 3 bases and J lost 10 bases. CDR3 length: 14 amino acids. Germline values: CDR1 MNHNY, CDR2 SVGAGI (reference sequence). The CDR3 sequence is CASSYRPSQGPAFF. The CDR3 nucleotides read TGTGCCAGCAGTTATCGACCCTCACAGGGGCCAGCTTTCTTT.

This chain joins TRBV7-8 and TRBJ1-5; 7 nucleotides match TRBD1. This CDR3 contains 16 residues. Looked up from germline, CDR1 is SGHVS and CDR2 is FQNEAQ. V was pared by 4 bases and J by 7 bases, with 13 bases of the junction left unmatched. The CDR3 sequence is CASSSEIPGRGQPQHF. The CDR3 coding sequence is TGTGCCAGCAGCTCGGAGATTCCGGGCAGGGGGCAGCCCCAGCATTTT.

The chain couples TRBV11-2 to TRBJ2-5; D possibly corresponds to TRBD2 (7 bases). Trimming shortened V by 1 base and J by 5 bases, and 14 bases separated the two germline ends. Germline V gene lookup returns CDR1 SGHAT and CDR2 FQNNGV. This CDR3 has 15 amino acids. DNA of the CDR3: TGTGCCAGCAGCTTAGTCGGGGGGCACGGTGAGACCCAGTACTTC. It translates to CASSLVGGHGETQYF.

The rearrangement links TRBV4-2 to TRBJ2-5, with D perhaps matching TRBD1 (5 bases). The J call may be in error: the DNA end matches TRBJ2-7 better. CDR1 is LGHNA, CDR2 YNFKEQ, per germline. The CDR3 has 16 residues. The CDR3 loop is CASSQEWGTGAYEQYF. The CDR3 DNA reads as TGTGCCAGCAGCCAAGAATGGGGTACAGGCGCCTACGAGCAGTACTTC.

In this sample, this clone turned up a few times. The gene calls are TRBV14 and TRBJ1-2; 9 bases match TRBD1. The CDR3 runs to 16 residues. Germline V lookup: CDR1 SGHDN, CDR2 FVKESK. After removal of 4 bases from V and 4 bases from J, the junction contained 10 bases not matched to a gene. CDR3: CASSLRTGDYLYGYTF. For the CDR3, the DNA is TGTGCCAGCAGCCTCCGGACAGGGGACTACCTCTATGGCTACACCTTC.

This chain links TRBV7-2 with TRBJ1-1; 9 bases fit TRBD1. Germline V gene sequence: CDR1 SGHTA, CDR2 FQGNSA. With V trimmed by 6 bases and J by 1 base, 6 bases remained unmatched. The CDR3 covers 15 residues. CDR3 sequence (DNA): TGTGCCAGCAGATACAGGGGGCAAGGGAACACTGAAGCTTTCTTT. Its protein is CASRYRGQGNTEAFF. The full variable domain, with the rest looked up from reference TRBV7-2 and TRBJ1-1, is GAGVSQSPSNKVTEKGKDVELRCDPISGHTALYWYRQSLGQGLEFLIYFQGNSAPDKSGLPSDRFSAERTGGSVSTLTIQRTQQEDSAVYLCASRYRGQGNTEAFFGQGTRLTVV.

V is TRBV11-2 and J is TRBJ1-6, with 8 bases fitting TRBD1. The CDR3 runs 13 residues. Unmatched junction bases numbered 3, after V lost 5 bases and J lost 9 bases. Germline-derived CDR1 and CDR2 are SGHAT and FQNNGV. The CDR3 here is CASSGTGGSPLHF. The CDR3 nucleotides read TGTGCCAGCAGCGGGACAGGAGGTTCACCCCTCCACTTT.

The chain joins TRBV19 to TRBJ2-5, with D maybe TRBD2 (6 bases). Germline CDR1 LNHDA, CDR2 SQIVND (reference sequence). V was trimmed by 4 bases and J by 3 bases, leaving 15 bases between them. The CDR3 is 15 residues long. In DNA form, the CDR3 reads TGTGCCAGTAGTACCCGCGCGGGGCAGGAAGAGACCCAGTACTTC. Translated: CASSTRAGQEETQYF.

This sequence joins TRBV5-1 and TRBJ1-1, with unresolved D. This CDR3 comprises 13 residues. Germline values: CDR1 SGHRS, CDR2 YFSETQ. The germline V and J ends were trimmed by 3 bases and 1 base, with 7 bases remaining between them. CDR3 sequence reads: CASSWWGNTEAFF. CDR3 sequence (DNA): TGCGCCAGCAGCTGGTGGGGGAACACTGAAGCTTTCTTT.

This clone was seen only once. The chain recombines TRBV6-4 with TRBJ1-2; D perhaps matches TRBD1 (6 bases). The CDR3 spans 19 residues. CDR1 is MRHNA and CDR2 is SNTAGT in the germline V gene. V lost 2 bases and J 9 bases, leaving 31 bases between the germline ends. The CDR3 region has the DNA TGTGCCAGCAGTGACCCTGGGGGGCATGGGGCCTCGCTTCTCCTAAGCTACACCTTC. Translating gives CASSDPGGHGASLLLSYTF.

The chain recombines TRBV19 with TRBJ2-7, with D possibly matching TRBD1 (6 bases). Germline CDR1 LNHDA, CDR2 SQIVND (reference sequence). CDR3 size: 15 residues. V lost 5 bases to trimming and J lost 5 bases, with 19 bases between them. This chain's CDR3 is CASSSLQGMDNEQYF. The CDR3 DNA sequence: TGTGCCAGTAGTTCCCTACAGGGCATGGACAACGAGCAGTACTTC.